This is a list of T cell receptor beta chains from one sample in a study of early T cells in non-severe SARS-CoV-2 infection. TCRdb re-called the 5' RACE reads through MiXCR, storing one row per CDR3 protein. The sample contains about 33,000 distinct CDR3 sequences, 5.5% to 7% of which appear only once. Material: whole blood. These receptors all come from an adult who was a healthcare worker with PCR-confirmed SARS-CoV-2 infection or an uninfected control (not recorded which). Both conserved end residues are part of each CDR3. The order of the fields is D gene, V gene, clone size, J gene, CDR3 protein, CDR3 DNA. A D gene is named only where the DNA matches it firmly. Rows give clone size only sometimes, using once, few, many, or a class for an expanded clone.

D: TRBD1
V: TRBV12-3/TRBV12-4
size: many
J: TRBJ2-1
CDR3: CASRPGTGMSINEQFF
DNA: TGTGCCAGCAGACCCGGGACAGGGATGTCCATCAATGAGCAGTTCTTC

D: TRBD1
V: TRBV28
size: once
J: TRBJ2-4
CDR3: CASSRGPENTQYF
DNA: TGTGCCAGCAGTAGGGGGCCGGAGAACACTCAGTACTTC

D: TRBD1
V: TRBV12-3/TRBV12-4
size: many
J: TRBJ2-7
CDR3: CASSWWDRGTYEQYF
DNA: TGTGCCAGCAGTTGGTGGGACAGGGGAACCTACGAGCAGTACTTC

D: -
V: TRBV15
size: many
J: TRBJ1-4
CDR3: CATNRDRGSDATNEKLFF
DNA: TGTGCCACCAACAGAGATCGAGGGTCAGATGCAACTAATGAAAAACTGTTTTTT

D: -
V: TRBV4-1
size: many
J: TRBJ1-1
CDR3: CASSLYAGVNTEAFF
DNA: TGCGCCAGCAGCCTCTACGCGGGAGTGAACACTGAAGCTTTCTTT

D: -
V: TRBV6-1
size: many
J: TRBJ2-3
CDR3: CASKHRDSTDTQYF
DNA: TGTGCCAGCAAGCACAGGGACTCCACAGATACGCAGTATTTT

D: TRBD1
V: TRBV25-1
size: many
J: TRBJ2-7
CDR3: CASSAWDRGTYEQYF
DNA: TGTGCCAGCAGTGCCTGGGACAGGGGAACCTACGAGCAGTACTTC

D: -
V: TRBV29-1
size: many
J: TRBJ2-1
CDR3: CSGALGQYNEQFF
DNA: TGCAGCGGCGCTCTAGGACAGTACAATGAGCAGTTCTTC

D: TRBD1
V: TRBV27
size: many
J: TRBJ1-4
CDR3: CASSYDRGGEKLFF
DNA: TGTGCCAGCAGCTACGACAGGGGGGGTGAAAAACTGTTTTTT

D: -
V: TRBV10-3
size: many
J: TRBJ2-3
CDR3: CAITTGRTDTQYF
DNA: TGTGCCATCACAACAGGCCGCACAGATACGCAGTATTTT

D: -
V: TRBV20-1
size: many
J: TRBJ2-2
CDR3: CSARDNFPGELFF
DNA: TGCAGTGCTAGAGATAACTTCCCCGGGGAGCTGTTTTTT

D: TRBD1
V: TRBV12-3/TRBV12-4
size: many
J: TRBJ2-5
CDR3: CASSLAGQGRETQYF
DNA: TGTGCCAGCAGTTTAGCGGGACAGGGCCGGGAGACCCAGTACTTC

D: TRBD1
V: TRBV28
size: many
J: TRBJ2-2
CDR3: CASSLLRGQGGRTGELFF
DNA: TGTGCCAGCAGTTTACTTAGGGGACAGGGGGGTCGCACCGGGGAGCTGTTTTTT

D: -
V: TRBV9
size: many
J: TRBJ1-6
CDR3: CASSPRQNPYNSPLHF
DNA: TGTGCCAGCAGCCCCCGACAGAACCCTTATAATTCACCCCTCCACTTT

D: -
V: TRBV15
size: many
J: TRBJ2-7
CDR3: CATSRVGAHDEQYF
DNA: TGTGCCACCAGCAGAGTTGGGGCGCATGACGAGCAGTACTTC

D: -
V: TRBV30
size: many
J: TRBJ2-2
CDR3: CAWRLGGQNTGELFF
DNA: TGTGCCTGGAGACTCGGGGGACAGAACACCGGGGAGCTGTTTTTT

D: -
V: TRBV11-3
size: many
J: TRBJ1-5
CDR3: CASSLSSDRNQPQHF
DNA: TGTGCCAGCAGCTTAAGTTCTGATCGCAATCAGCCCCAGCATTTT

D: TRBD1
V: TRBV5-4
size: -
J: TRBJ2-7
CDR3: CASSSGTGAAMGTYEQYF
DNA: TGTGCCAGCAGCTCCGGGACAGGGGCAGCGATGGGGACCTACGAGCAGTACTTC

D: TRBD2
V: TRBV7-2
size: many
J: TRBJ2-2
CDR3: CASSPGLTNTGELFF
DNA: TGTGCCAGCAGCCCGGGACTAACGAACACCGGGGAGCTGTTTTTT

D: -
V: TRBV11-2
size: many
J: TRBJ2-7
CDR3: CASSPRDKEQYF
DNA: TGTGCCAGCAGCCCCAGGGACAAAGAGCAGTACTTC

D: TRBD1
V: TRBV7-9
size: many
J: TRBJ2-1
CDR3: CASSSARLGTEYNEQFF
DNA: TGTGCCAGCAGCTCAGCCCGCCTAGGGACAGAGTACAATGAGCAGTTCTTC

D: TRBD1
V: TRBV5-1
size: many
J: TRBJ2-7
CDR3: CASSLGQGNYEQYF
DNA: TGCGCCAGCAGCTTGGGACAGGGGAACTACGAGCAGTACTTC

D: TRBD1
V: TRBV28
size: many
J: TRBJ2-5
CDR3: CASRLGGQGNQETQYF
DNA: TGTGCCAGCAGGCTAGGGGGACAGGGGAACCAAGAGACCCAGTACTTC

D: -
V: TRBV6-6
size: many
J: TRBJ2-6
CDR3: CASSPGRHSGANVLTF
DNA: TGTGCCAGCAGTCCGGGACGCCACTCTGGGGCCAACGTCCTGACTTTC

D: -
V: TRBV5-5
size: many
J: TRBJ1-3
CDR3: CASSSPRGSGNTIYF
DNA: TGTGCCAGCAGCTCGCCACGCGGCTCTGGAAACACCATATATTTT

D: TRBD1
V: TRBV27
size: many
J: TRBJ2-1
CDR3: CASSSPGQGAYNEQFF
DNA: TGTGCCAGCAGTTCACCGGGACAGGGGGCCTACAATGAGCAGTTCTTC

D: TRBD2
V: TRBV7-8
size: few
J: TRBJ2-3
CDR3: CASSRMTSAFLNTDTQYF
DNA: TGTGCCAGCAGCCGCATGACTAGCGCGTTTCTTAACACAGATACGCAGTATTTT

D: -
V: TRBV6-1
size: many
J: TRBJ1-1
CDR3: CASSVRIQGTEAFF
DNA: TGTGCCAGCAGTGTAAGAATACAGGGCACTGAAGCTTTCTTT

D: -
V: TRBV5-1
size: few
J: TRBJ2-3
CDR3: CASSLHRLYTDTQYF
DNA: TGCGCCAGCAGCTTACACAGGCTATACACAGATACGCAGTATTTT

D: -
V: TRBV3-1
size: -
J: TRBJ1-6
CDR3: CASSQERSSSPLHF
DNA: TGTGCCAGCAGCCAAGAAAGGAGCTCTTCACCCCTCCACTTT

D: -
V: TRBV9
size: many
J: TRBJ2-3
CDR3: CASSERGVSTDTQYF
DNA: TGTGCCAGCAGCGAGAGGGGGGTCAGCACAGATACGCAGTATTTT

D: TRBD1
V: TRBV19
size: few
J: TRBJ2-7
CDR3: CASREPGQGFYEQYF
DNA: TGTGCCAGTAGGGAACCGGGACAGGGTTTCTACGAGCAGTACTTC

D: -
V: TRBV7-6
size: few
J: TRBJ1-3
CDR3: CASSFGGGGNTIYF
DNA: TGTGCCAGCAGCTTTGGGGGTGGTGGAAACACCATATATTTT

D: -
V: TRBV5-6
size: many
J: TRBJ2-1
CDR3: CASSHSLDEQFF
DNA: TGTGCCAGCAGCCACTCCCTGGATGAGCAGTTCTTC

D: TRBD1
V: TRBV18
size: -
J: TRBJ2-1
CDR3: CVSSQTPDRGSYNEQFF
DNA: TGTGTCAGCTCACAAACCCCAGACAGGGGGAGCTACAATGAGCAGTTCTTC

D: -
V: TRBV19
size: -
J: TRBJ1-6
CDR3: CASSMAGDNSPLHF
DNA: TGTGCCAGTAGTATGGCGGGGGATAATTCACCCCTCCACTTT

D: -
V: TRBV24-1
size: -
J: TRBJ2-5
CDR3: CATQDPGLPGETQYF
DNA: TGTGCCACTCAGGACCCTGGACTACCGGGAGAGACCCAGTACTTC

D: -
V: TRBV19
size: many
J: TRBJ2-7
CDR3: CASSIRRDAYEQYF
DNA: TGTGCCAGTAGTATAAGGCGGGACGCCTACGAGCAGTACTTC

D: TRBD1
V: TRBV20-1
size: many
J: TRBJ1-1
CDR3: CSARPGGDPTEAFF
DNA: TGCAGTGCTAGACCAGGGGGGGACCCCACTGAAGCTTTCTTT

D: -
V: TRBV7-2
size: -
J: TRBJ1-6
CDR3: CASTLGWGDSPLHF
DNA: TGTGCCAGCACCCTTGGCTGGGGTGATTCACCCCTCCACTTT